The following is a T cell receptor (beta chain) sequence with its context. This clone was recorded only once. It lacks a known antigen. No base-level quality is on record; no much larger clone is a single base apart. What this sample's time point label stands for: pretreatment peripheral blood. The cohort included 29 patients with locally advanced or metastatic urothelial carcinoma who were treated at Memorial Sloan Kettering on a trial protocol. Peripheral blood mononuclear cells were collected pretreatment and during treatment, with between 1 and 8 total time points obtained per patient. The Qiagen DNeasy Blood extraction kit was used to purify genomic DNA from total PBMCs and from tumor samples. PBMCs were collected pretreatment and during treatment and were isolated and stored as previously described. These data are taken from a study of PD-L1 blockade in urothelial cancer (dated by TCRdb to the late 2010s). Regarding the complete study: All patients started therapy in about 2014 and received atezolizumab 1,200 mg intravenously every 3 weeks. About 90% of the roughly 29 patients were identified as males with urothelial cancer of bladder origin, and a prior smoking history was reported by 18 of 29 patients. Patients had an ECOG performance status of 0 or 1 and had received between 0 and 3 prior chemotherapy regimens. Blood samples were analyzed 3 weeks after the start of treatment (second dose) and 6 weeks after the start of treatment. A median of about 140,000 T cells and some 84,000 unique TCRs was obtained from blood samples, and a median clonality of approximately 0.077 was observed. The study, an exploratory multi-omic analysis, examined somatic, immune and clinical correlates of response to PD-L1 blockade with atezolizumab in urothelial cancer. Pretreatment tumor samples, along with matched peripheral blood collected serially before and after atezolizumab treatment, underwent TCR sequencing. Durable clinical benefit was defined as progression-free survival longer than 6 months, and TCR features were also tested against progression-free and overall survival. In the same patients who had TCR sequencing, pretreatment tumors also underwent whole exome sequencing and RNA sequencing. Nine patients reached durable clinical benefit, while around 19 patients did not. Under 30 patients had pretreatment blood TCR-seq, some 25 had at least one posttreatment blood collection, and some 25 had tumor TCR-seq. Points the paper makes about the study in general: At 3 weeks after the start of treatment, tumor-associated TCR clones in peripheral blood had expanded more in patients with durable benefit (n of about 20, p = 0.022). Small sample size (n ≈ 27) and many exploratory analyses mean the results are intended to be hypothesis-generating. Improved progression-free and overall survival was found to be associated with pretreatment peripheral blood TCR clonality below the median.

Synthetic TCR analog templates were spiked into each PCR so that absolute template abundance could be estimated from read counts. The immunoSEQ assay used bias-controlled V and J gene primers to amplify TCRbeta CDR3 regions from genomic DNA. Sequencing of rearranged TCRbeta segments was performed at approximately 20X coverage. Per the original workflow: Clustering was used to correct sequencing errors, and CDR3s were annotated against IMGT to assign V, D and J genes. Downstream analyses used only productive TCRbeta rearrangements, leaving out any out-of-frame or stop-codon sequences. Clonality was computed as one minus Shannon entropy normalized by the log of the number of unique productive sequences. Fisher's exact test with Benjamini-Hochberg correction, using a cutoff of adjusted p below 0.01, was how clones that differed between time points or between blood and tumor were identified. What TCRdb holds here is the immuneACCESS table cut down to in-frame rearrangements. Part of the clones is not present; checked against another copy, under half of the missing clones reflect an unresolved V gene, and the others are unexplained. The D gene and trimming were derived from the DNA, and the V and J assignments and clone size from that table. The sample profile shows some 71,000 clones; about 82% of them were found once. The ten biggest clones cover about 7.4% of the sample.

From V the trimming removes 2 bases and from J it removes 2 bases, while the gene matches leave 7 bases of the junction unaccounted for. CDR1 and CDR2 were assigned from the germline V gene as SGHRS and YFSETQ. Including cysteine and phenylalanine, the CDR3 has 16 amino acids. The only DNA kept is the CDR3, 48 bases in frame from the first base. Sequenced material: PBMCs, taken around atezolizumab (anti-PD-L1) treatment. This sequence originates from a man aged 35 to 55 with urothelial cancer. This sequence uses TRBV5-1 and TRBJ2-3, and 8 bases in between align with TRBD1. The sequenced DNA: TGCGCCAGCAGCTTCTCCGGGACAGGCCTCACAGATACGCAGTATTTT. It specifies CASSFSGTGLTDTQYF.